Listed below are T cell receptor beta chains from one sample, sequenced in a study. TCRdb independently ran MiXCR on the RT-PCR reads; one entry per CDR3 protein. Found here are hundreds of thousands of distinct CDR3 sequences, approximately 15% of them singletons; the top ten hold about 3.6%. What was sequenced was memory CD4+ T cells from blood. These receptors all come from a female donor in good health, serving as a healthy control. The CDR3 runs from the conserved cysteine through the conserved F or W. The D gene is left open where the match is weak. For some rows the clone size is stated as once, few or many, or as a class when expanded; others skip it.

>TRBV28|.|TRBJ2-7|.
TGTGCCAGCAGTTTACTCGCCCGGTTTTACGAGCAGTACTTC
CASSLLARFYEQYF
>TRBV20-1|.|TRBJ2-1|few
TGCAGTGCTAACGGCCGAACTTACAATGAGCAGTTCTTC
CSANGRTYNEQFF
>TRBV12-3/TRBV12-4|TRBD2|TRBJ2-2|.
TGTGCCAGCGGGAGGGCGAACACCGGGGAGCTGTTTTTT
CASGRANTGELFF
>TRBV10-3|.|TRBJ2-7|many
TGTGCCACCCGAGGTGATCAGGGGAACGAGCAGTACTTC
CATRGDQGNEQYF
>TRBV6-2/TRBV6-3|.|TRBJ1-1|.
TGTGCCTTTCCGGATAGTGGGACTGAAGCTTTCTTT
CAFPDSGTEAFF
>TRBV30|.|TRBJ2-3|.
TGTGCCTGGAGTGATGCGTATACGCAGTATTTT
CAWSDAYTQYF
>TRBV2|.|TRBJ1-1|many
TGTGCCAGCAGTGAAGACAGTAACACTGAAGCTTTCTTT
CASSEDSNTEAFF
>TRBV6-1|TRBD1|TRBJ1-2|few
TGTGCCAGCAGTGAACTTGACAGGGCGGGCCGCCAAATCTATGGCTACACCTTC
CASSELDRAGRQIYGYTF
>TRBV12-3/TRBV12-4|.|TRBJ1-1|.
TGTGCCAGCAGTTTAAATGCGGGAGGAACTGAAGCTTTCTTT
CASSLNAGGTEAFF
>TRBV12-3/TRBV12-4|.|TRBJ1-2|.
TGTGCCAGCACCCTCTCGGCGGGGGGGAATGGCTACACCTTC
CASTLSAGGNGYTF
>TRBV25-1|.|TRBJ2-1|.
TGTGCCAGCAGTGACGAGCGGGCCTACAATGAGCAGTTCTTC
CASSDERAYNEQFF
>TRBV30|.|TRBJ2-6|.
TGTGCCTGGGCCAACGGTGGGGCCAACGTCCTGACTTTC
CAWANGGANVLTF
>TRBV10-3|TRBD1|TRBJ1-4|.
TGTGCCATCAGTGAGGGACAGGGAAGTGAAAAACTGTTTTTT
CAISEGQGSEKLFF
>TRBV20-1|TRBD1|TRBJ2-7|.
TGCAGTGCTCCCCGGACAGGGCCGGGCGAGCAGTACTTC
CSAPRTGPGEQYF
>TRBV7-2|TRBD1|TRBJ2-3|many
TGTGCCAGCAGCGTCCAATCCGGACAGGCTCGTCATACGCAGTATTTT
CASSVQSGQARHTQYF
>TRBV14|.|TRBJ1-2|.
TGTGCCAGCAGCAGACAGGCCCATGGCTACACCTTC
CASSRQAHGYTF
>TRBV29-1|.|TRBJ2-5|few
TGCAGCGCGAGGGTTGTCGGGGAGACCCAGTACTTC
CSARVVGETQYF
>TRBV20-1|TRBD1|TRBJ2-4|.
TGCAGTGCCGGTCAGGGGGCTATGGGAAACATTCAGTACTTC
CSAGQGAMGNIQYF
>TRBV10-3|.|TRBJ1-1|.
TGTGCCATCAGTGGAGGCGGTAGTGGTGTGGCTTTCTTT
CAISGGGSGVAFF
>TRBV12-3/TRBV12-4|.|TRBJ1-2|few
TGTGCCAGCACCCTAGGAGGGCTCGGCTACACCTTC
CASTLGGLGYTF
>TRBV5-1|.|TRBJ2-2|.
TGCGCCAGCAGCTTGGCGGTCATTTCGGCCGGGGAGCTGTTTTTT
CASSLAVISAGELFF
>TRBV7-2|.|TRBJ2-5|many
TGTGCCAGCAGCTTAATGGTGGGGGCCCAGTACTTC
CASSLMVGAQYF
>TRBV12-3/TRBV12-4|.|TRBJ2-2|many
TGTGCCAGCAGCACGAGGACACCGAACACCGGGGAGCTGTTTTTT
CASSTRTPNTGELFF
>TRBV20-1|TRBD2|TRBJ2-1|many
TGCAGTGCCAAGCGGATCGGGAGGGCCCACAATGAGCAGTTCTTC
CSAKRIGRAHNEQFF
>TRBV28|.|TRBJ2-1|many
TGTGCCAGCAGTGACTTCTCCTACAATGAGCAGTTCTTC
CASSDFSYNEQFF
>TRBV7-9|TRBD1|TRBJ1-4|.
TGTGCCAGCAGCTTGGGACAGGGTCGGGGCAGTGATGAAAAACTGTTTTTT
CASSLGQGRGSDEKLFF
>TRBV7-2|.|TRBJ2-7|many
TGTGCCAGCAGCTCAGGCCCGGAGGTTAGATGGGAGCAGTACTTC
CASSSGPEVRWEQYF
>TRBV24-1|.|TRBJ2-1|.
TGTGCCACCAGTGATTTCACCAATGAGCAGTTCTTC
CATSDFTNEQFF
>TRBV4-2|.|TRBJ2-6|few
TGTGCCAGCAGCCAAGCCGGTATCTCTGGGGCCAACGTCCTGACTTTC
CASSQAGISGANVLTF
>TRBV5-1|.|TRBJ2-3|few
TGCGCCAGCAGCCCCCACGGGACCGCGGGGGATACGCAGTATTTT
CASSPHGTAGDTQYF
>TRBV30|.|TRBJ1-4|.
TGTGCCTGGAGTGTCGGAGGGGCCTCTAATGAAAAACTGTTTTTT
CAWSVGGASNEKLFF
>TRBV7-9|.|TRBJ1-4|few
TGTGCCAGCAGCTCGCCCGGCGGGGCCTTTAATGAAAAACTGTTTTTT
CASSSPGGAFNEKLFF
>TRBV12-3/TRBV12-4|.|TRBJ2-5|many
TGTGCCAGCAGTTCCTCCTACAGGGAAGAGACCCAGTACTTC
CASSSSYREETQYF
>TRBV5-1|.|TRBJ2-6|.
TGCGCCAGCAGCTTGGCCCGGACGGGCGGGGCCAACGTCCTGACTTTC
CASSLARTGGANVLTF
>TRBV6-1|.|TRBJ2-1|few
TGTGCCAGCAGTGAAATGGGCGGGATAGCCTATGAGCAGTTCTTC
CASSEMGGIAYEQFF
>TRBV28|TRBD1|TRBJ1-6|.
TGTGCCAGCATTACGGGACAGCTCAATTCACCCCTCCACTTT
CASITGQLNSPLHF
>TRBV27|TRBD1|TRBJ2-3|.
TGTGCCAGCAGGGGACAGATTAGCACAGATACGCAGTATTTT
CASRGQISTDTQYF
>TRBV6-5|.|TRBJ1-1|.
TGTGCCAGCAGGCCTACAGGGTCTGCTTCGCCTGAAGCTTTCTTT
CASRPTGSASPEAFF
>TRBV9|TRBD1|TRBJ2-7|many
TGTGCCAGCAGCCCATCGACAGGGTCGGGCTCCTACGAGCAGTACTTC
CASSPSTGSGSYEQYF
>TRBV6-1|TRBD1|TRBJ1-1|.
TGTGCCAGCAGTGACAGGGGGTACGCTGAAGCTTTCTTT
CASSDRGYAEAFF
>TRBV29-1|TRBD1|TRBJ2-1|many
TGCAGCGCCCGGACAGGGGATTACAATGAGCAGTTCTTC
CSARTGDYNEQFF
>TRBV6-5|.|TRBJ1-1|many
TGTGCCAGCATTCCCGACACCTACACTGAAGCTTTCTTT
CASIPDTYTEAFF
>TRBV20-1|TRBD1|TRBJ1-1|many
TGCAGTGCTACCGACAGGGGGGATGGATTCGCTTTCTTT
CSATDRGDGFAFF
>TRBV5-1|TRBD1|TRBJ2-7|.
TGCGCCAGCAGCTTTAGATTCGGGACAGGGGCCCGCGAGCAGTACTTC
CASSFRFGTGAREQYF
>TRBV20-1|.|TRBJ2-1|.
TGCAGTGCTAGAGACGCAGCGCCGCCGTGGGGTGAGCAGTTCTTC
CSARDAAPPWGEQFF
>TRBV4-3|TRBD1|TRBJ1-1|.
TGCGCCAGCAGTTGGGACAGGGGGAACACTGAAGCTTTCTTT
CASSWDRGNTEAFF
>TRBV11-2|TRBD2|TRBJ2-1|few
TGTGCCAGCAGCCGAGCGGGAACGAGCTCCTACAATGAGCAGTTCTTC
CASSRAGTSSYNEQFF
>TRBV11-2|.|TRBJ2-1|.
TGTGCCAGCAGCTTTTATCAAACCAATGAGCAGTTCTTC
CASSFYQTNEQFF
>TRBV5-1|TRBD2|TRBJ2-5|many
TGCGCCAGCAGCTTGGAACTAGCGGGAGGGCACGAGACCCAGTACTTC
CASSLELAGGHETQYF
>TRBV6-1|.|TRBJ1-2|many
TGTGCCAGCAGTGAATTTGAGGGCTACACCTTC
CASSEFEGYTF
>TRBV7-9|.|TRBJ2-7|few
TGTGCCAGCAGTGATAAGTACTCGTCAGCCACCTCCTACGAGCAGTACTTC
CASSDKYSSATSYEQYF